This T cell receptor (beta chain) appears in the sequencing data of a study of blood T cell repertoires in COVID-19. About the study: COVID-19 samples from acute and convalescent phases originated in the United States, Italy and Spain. In each case, the material was cDNA or gDNA derived from T cells, B-cell-depleted T cells, or PBMCs.

Per the study methods: It was from reference gene primer amplification that nucleated cell counts were estimated. Only in-frame clones appear in the TCRdb table, and some are missing; sequencing was by immunoSEQ multiplex PCR. Clonal size and the V and J genes are those of that table, whereas D and trimming came from the DNA. The sample lists about 150,000 clones; around 90% were seen once. The junction had 7 bases not matched to a gene; V was cut back by 5 bases and J by 4 bases. Germline-derived CDR1 and CDR2 are SGHAT and FQNNGV. CDR3 length: 14 residues. The sample was peripheral blood. The gene calls are TRBV11-2 and TRBJ2-7; TRBD1 agrees at 8 bases. This sequence was found in an older woman with active or convalescent COVID-19. The DNA for the CDR3 is TGTGCCAGCAGCGCCTTGACAGGGGTGTACGAGCAGTACTTC. It yields the protein CASSALTGVYEQYF. Supplemented by reference TRBV11-2 and TRBJ2-7, the full variable domain reads EAGVAQSPRYKIIEKRQSVAFWCNPISGHATLYWYQQILGQGPKLLIQFQNNGVVDDSQLPKDRFSAERLKGVDSTLKIQPAKLEDSAVYLCASSALTGVYEQYFGPGTRLTVT.